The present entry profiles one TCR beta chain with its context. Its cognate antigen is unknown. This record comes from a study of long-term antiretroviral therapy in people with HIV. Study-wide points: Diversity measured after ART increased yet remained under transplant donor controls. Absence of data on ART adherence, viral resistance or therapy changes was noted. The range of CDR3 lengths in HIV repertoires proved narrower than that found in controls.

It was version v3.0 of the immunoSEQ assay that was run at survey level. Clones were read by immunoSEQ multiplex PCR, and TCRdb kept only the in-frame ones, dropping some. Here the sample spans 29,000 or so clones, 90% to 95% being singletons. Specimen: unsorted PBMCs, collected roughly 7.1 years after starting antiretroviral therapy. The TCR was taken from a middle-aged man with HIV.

CDR3 amino acids: CASSSSGGSDTQYF. CDR3 DNA: TGTGCCAGCAGCTCTAGCGGGGGTTCAGATACGCAGTATTTT. The chain joins TRBV11-2 to TRBJ2-3; 10 bases align to TRBD2. Germline CDR1 SGHAT, CDR2 FQNNGV. J was trimmed by 4 bases and V by 4 bases; bases with no gene match: 2. This CDR3 is 14 amino acids long.